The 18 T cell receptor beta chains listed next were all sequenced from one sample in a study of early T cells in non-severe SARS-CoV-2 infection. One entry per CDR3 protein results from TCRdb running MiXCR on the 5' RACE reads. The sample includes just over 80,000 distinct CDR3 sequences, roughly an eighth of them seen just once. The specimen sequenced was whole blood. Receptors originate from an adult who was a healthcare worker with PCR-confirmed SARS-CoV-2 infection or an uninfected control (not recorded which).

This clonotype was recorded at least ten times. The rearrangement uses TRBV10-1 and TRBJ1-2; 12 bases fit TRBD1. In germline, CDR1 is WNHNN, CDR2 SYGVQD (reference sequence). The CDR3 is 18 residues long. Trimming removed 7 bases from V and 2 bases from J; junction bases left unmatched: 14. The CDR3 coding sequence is TGCGCCAGCATCACTGTCCCGGGACAGGGGGCGAGGAACTATGGCTACACCTTC. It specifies CASITVPGQGARNYGYTF.

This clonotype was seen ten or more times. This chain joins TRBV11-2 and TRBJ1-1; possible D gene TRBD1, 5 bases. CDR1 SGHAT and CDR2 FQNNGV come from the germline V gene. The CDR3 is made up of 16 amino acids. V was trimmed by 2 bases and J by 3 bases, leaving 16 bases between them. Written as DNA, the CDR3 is TGTGCCAGCAGCTTAAGCCGGGGCAGACCTGACACTGAAGCTTTCTTT. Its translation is CASSLSRGRPDTEAFF.

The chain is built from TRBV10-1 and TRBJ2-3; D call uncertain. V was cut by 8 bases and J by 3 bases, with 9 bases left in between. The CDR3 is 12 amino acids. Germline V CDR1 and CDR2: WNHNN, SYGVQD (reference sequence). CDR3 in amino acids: CASSARTDTQYF. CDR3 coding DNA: TGCGCCAGCTCCGCCCGGACAGATACGCAGTATTTT.

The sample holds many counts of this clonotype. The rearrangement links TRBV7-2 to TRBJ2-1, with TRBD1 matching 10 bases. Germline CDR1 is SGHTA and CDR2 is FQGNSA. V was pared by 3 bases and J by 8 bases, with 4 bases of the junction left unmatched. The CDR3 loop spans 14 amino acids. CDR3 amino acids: CASSFAGTGDEQFF. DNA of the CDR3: TGTGCCAGCAGCTTTGCAGGGACAGGGGATGAGCAGTTCTTC. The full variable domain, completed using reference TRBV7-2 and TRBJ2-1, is GAGVSQSPSNKVTEKGKDVELRCDPISGHTALYWYRQSLGQGLEFLIYFQGNSAPDKSGLPSDRFSAERTGGSVSTLTIQRTQQEDSAVYLCASSFAGTGDEQFFGPGTRLTVL.

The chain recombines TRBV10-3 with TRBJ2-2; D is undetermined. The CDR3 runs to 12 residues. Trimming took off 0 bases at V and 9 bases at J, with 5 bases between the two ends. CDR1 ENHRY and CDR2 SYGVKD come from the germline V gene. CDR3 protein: CAISESTRELFF. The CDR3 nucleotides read TGTGCCATCAGTGAGTCGACCCGGGAGCTGTTTTTT.

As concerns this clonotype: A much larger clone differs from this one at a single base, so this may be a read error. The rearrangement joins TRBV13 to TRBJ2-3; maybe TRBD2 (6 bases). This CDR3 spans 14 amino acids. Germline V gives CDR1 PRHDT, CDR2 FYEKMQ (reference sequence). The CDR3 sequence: CASSFRDFTDMQYF. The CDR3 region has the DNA TGTGCCAGCAGCTTCAGGGACTTCACAGATATGCAGTATTTT.

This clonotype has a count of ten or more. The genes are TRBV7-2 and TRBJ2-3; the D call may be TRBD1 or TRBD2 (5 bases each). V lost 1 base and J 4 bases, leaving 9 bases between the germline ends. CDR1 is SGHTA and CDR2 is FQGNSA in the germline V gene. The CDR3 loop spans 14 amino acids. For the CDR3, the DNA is TGTGCCAGCAGCTTAGGGGTGGGGGCAGATACGCAGTATTTT. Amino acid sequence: CASSLGVGADTQYF.

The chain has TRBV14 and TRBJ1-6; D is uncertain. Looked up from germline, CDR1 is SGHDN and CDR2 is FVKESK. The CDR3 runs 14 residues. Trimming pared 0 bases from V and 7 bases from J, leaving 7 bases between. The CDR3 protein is CASSQEAVNSPLHF. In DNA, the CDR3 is TGTGCCAGCAGCCAAGAAGCAGTCAATTCACCCCTCCACTTT.

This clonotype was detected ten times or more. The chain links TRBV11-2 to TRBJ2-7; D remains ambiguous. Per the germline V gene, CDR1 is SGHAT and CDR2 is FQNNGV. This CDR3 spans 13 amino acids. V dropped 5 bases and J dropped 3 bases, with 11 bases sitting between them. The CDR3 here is CASSRGPGYEQYF. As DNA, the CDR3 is TGTGCCAGCAGCCGTGGACCTGGCTACGAGCAGTACTTC. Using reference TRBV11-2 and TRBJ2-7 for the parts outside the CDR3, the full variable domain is EAGVAQSPRYKIIEKRQSVAFWCNPISGHATLYWYQQILGQGPKLLIQFQNNGVVDDSQLPKDRFSAERLKGVDSTLKIQPAKLEDSAVYLCASSRGPGYEQYFGPGTRLTVT.

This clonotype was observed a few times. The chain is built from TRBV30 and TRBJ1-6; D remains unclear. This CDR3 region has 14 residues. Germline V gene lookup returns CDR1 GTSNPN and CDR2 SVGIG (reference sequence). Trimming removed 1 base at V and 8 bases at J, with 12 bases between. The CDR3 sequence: CAWSGAARYSPLHF. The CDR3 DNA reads TGTGCCTGGAGTGGTGCGGCCAGGTATTCACCCCTCCACTTT.

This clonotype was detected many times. Here the CDR3 DNA reads TGCAGTGCCAGTTGGGGAGCGGGGCGCAATGAGCAGTTCTTC. Encoded protein: CSASWGAGRNEQFF. V usage is TRBV20-1 and J usage is TRBJ2-1, with 7 positions matching TRBD2. Germline V gene sequence: CDR1 DFQATT, CDR2 SNEGSKA (reference sequence). This CDR3 comprises 14 residues. J was trimmed by 6 bases and V by 6 bases; bases with no gene match: 11.

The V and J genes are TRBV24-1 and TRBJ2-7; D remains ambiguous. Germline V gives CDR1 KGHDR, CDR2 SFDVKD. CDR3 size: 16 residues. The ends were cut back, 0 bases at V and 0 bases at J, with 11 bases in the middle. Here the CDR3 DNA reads TGTGCCACCAGTGATTTGGGCCACGATCCCTCCTACGAGCAGTACTTC. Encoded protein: CATSDLGHDPSYEQYF.

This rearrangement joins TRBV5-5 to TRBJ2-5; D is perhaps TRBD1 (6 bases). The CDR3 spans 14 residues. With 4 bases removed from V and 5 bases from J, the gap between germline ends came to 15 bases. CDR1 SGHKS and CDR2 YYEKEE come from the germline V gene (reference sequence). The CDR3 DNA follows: TGTGCCAGCAGCCGGACAGTTTCGGGCGAGACCCAGTACTTC. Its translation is CASSRTVSGETQYF.

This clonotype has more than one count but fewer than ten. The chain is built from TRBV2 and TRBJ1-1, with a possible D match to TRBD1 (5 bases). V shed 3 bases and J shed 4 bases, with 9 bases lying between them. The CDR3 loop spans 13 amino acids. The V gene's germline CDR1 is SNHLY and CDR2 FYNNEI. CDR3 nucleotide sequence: TGTGCCAGCAGTGATTCCGGGGGCACTGAAGCTTTCTTT. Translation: CASSDSGGTEAFF.

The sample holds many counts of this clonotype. CDR3 nucleotide sequence: TGTGCCAGCAGCTTAGGAGGGCGGGGAGTAGAGACCCAGTACTTC. It encodes CASSLGGRGVETQYF. The chain employs TRBV7-2 and TRBJ2-5; the D gene is possibly TRBD2 (6 bases). The CDR3 has 15 residues. Germline V gives CDR1 SGHTA, CDR2 FQGNSA. V was cut by 1 base and J by 4 bases, with 13 bases left in between.

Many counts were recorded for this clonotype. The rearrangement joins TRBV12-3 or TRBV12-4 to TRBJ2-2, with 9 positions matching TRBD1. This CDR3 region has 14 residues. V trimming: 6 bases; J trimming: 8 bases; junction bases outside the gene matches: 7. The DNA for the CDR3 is TGTGCCAGCAGCAAGAGGACAGGGGTGGGGGAGCTGTTTTTT. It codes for CASSKRTGVGELFF.

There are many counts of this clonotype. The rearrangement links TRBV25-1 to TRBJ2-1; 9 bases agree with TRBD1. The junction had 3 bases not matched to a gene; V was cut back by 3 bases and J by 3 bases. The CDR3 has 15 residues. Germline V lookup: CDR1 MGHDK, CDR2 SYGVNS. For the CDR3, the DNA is TGTGCCAGCAGTGACCGGGACAGGGTCTACAATGAGCAGTTCTTC. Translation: CASSDRDRVYNEQFF.

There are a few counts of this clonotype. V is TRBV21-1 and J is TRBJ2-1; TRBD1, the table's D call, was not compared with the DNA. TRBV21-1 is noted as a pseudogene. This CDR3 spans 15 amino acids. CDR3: CASSRGTGIHNEQFF. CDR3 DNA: TGTGCCAGCAGCAGGGGGACAGGGATCCACAATGAGCAGTTCTTC.